Included here is one T cell receptor (beta chain) sequence, with context. The antigen is unknown. The data originate from a study of graft-versus-host responses after intestinal transplantation. Trimming pared 0 bases from V and 5 bases from J, leaving 21 bases between. The germline V gene has CDR1 SGDLS and CDR2 YYNGEE. There are 18 residues in the CDR3. Study outcomes and limitations: Within the allografts of patients who had graft-donor T cell macrochimerism, graft-versus-host to host-versus-graft clonal ratios were high.

TCRdb's table, derived via immunoSEQ multiplex PCR, lists solely in-frame clones and lacks some. In the table there are around 89,000 clones, around 93% of which are singletons. The sequenced sample was unstimulated CD8+ T cells sorted from spleen or lymph node cells, obtained before transplant. The clonotype was recovered from a human donor who was the organ donor for an intestinal transplant. The V gene is TRBV9, the J gene TRBJ2-1; D is possibly TRBD2 (7 bases). CDR3 protein: CASSVESGWRGLNNEQFF. Here the CDR3 DNA reads TGTGCCAGCAGCGTAGAGAGTGGATGGCGGGGGCTTAACAATGAGCAGTTCTTC.